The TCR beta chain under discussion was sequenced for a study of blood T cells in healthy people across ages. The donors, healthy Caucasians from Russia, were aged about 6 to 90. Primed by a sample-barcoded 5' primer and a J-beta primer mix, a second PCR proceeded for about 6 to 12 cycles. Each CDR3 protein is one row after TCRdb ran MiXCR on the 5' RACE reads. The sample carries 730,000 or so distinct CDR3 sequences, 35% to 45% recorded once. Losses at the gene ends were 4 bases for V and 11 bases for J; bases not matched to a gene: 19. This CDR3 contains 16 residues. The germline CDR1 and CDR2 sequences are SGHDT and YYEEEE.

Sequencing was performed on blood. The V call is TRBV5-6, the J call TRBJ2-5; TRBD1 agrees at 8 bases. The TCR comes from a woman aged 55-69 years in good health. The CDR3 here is CASSPGGLQGAYEQYF. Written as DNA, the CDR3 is TGTGCCAGCAGCCCAGGGGGGTTGCAGGGGGCGTATGAGCAGTACTTC.